Listed below are T cell receptor beta chains from one sample, sequenced in a study of human T cells and chemical hapten exposure. Each CDR3 protein gets one entry after TCRdb re-called the RACE reads with MiXCR. The data show roughly 360,000 distinct CDR3 sequences, around 5% seen once. This specimen consisted of whole blood, obtained in connection with sensitization to the hapten diphenylcyclopropenone (DPC). Source of these receptors: a woman between 45 and 60 years old with alopecia areata. Some clones in this sample may be carry-over from other donors' samples. The CDR3 runs from the conserved cysteine through the conserved F or W. The order of the fields is J gene, D gene, clone size, V gene, CDR3 protein, CDR3 DNA. A D gene is named only where the DNA matches it firmly. The size field is filled for only some rows; it gives once, few, many or a size class.

>TRBJ1-6|.|many|TRBV12-3/TRBV12-4
CASSFSRGSSPLHF
TGTGCCAGCAGTTTCTCGCGGGGCTCTTCACCCCTCCACTTT
>TRBJ1-2|.|many|TRBV5-4
CASSLGGTYGYTF
TGTGCCAGCAGCTTGGGGGGAACCTATGGCTACACCTTC
>TRBJ1-1|.|many|TRBV20-1
CSASQGMNTEAFF
TGCAGTGCTAGTCAGGGAATGAACACTGAAGCTTTCTTT
>TRBJ2-7|.|few|TRBV12-3/TRBV12-4
CASSGGNEQYF
TGTGCCAGCAGTGGAGGGAACGAGCAGTACTTC
>TRBJ2-7|TRBD1|many|TRBV5-6
CASSTGTGAYEQYF
TGTGCCAGCAGTACCGGGACAGGTGCCTACGAGCAGTACTTC
>TRBJ2-6|.|.|TRBV11-3
CASSLDRGGSSGANVLTF
TGTGCCAGCAGCTTAGATCGTGGCGGTTCCTCTGGGGCCAACGTCCTGACTTTC
>TRBJ2-2|TRBD2|many|TRBV12-3/TRBV12-4
CASKPLASGRTGELFF
TGTGCCAGCAAACCCCTGGCTAGCGGGAGAACCGGGGAGCTGTTTTTT
>TRBJ1-1|.|few|TRBV6-6
CASSYSIRGDTEAFF
TGTGCCAGCAGTTACTCGATTAGGGGGGACACTGAAGCTTTCTTT
>TRBJ1-5|.|many|TRBV7-8
CASSLAGANQPQHF
TGTGCCAGCAGCTTAGCGGGAGCCAATCAGCCCCAGCATTTT
>TRBJ2-1|TRBD2|few|TRBV6-5
CASNQLAASYNEQFF
TGTGCCAGCAACCAACTAGCGGCCTCCTACAATGAGCAGTTCTTC
>TRBJ1-2|.|few|TRBV10-3
CAISGLSGYEGVKGYTF
TGTGCCATCAGTGGCCTCTCGGGGTATGAGGGAGTGAAAGGCTACACCTTC
>TRBJ2-1|.|many|TRBV9
CASSVGGYEQFF
TGTGCCAGCAGCGTAGGGGGATATGAGCAGTTCTTC
>TRBJ1-1|.|many|TRBV7-2
CASSALVSTMNTEAFF
TGTGCCAGCAGCGCCCTGGTAAGCACCATGAACACTGAAGCTTTCTTT
>TRBJ1-3|TRBD1|many|TRBV6-1
CASSRTGDGNTIYF
TGTGCCAGCAGCCGGACAGGGGATGGAAACACCATATATTTT
>TRBJ1-4|.|.|TRBV4-1
CASSQFGRGDGQGNEKLFF
TGCGCCAGCAGCCAATTTGGTAGAGGGGACGGCCAGGGTAATGAAAAACTGTTTTTT
>TRBJ2-3|TRBD2|.|TRBV20-1
CSARDPQRGGTDTQYF
TGCAGTGCTAGAGATCCCCAGCGGGGGGGCACAGATACGCAGTATTTT
>TRBJ2-3|.|.|TRBV20-1
CSALPTGTSTDTQYF
TGCAGTGCCCTCCCGACAGGGACTAGCACAGATACGCAGTATTTT
>TRBJ1-5|.|.|TRBV12-3/TRBV12-4
CASSYAGQNQPQHF
TGTGCCAGCAGCTACGCAGGGCAGAATCAGCCCCAGCATTTT
>TRBJ2-1|.|many|TRBV29-1
CSVAAYNEQFF
TGCAGCGTTGCAGCCTACAATGAGCAGTTCTTC
>TRBJ2-3|.|many|TRBV27
CASGLLTDTQYF
TGTGCCAGTGGACTTCTCACAGATACGCAGTATTTT
>TRBJ2-5|.|many|TRBV3-1
CASSQDEKTQYF
TGTGCCAGCAGCCAAGATGAGAAGACCCAGTACTTC
>TRBJ2-5|TRBD1|.|TRBV28
CASSLPQGARYF
TGTGCCAGCAGTTTACCACAGGGGGCTCGGTACTTC
>TRBJ2-5|.|many|TRBV3-1
CASSQDAAQETQYF
TGTGCCAGCAGCCAAGATGCGGCCCAAGAGACCCAGTACTTC
>TRBJ1-5|.|many|TRBV6-1
CASSEARRDQPQHF
TGTGCCAGCAGTGAAGCGCGAAGGGACCAGCCCCAGCATTTT
>TRBJ2-1|TRBD2|.|TRBV20-1
CSAVTSGGSSYNEQFF
TGCAGTGCGGTGACTAGCGGGGGCAGCTCCTACAATGAGCAGTTCTTC
>TRBJ1-2|.|.|TRBV5-1
CASSLRGATNGYTF
TGCGCCAGCAGCTTGAGGGGGGCGACTAATGGCTACACCTTC
>TRBJ1-4|.|.|TRBV12-3/TRBV12-4
CASSFEREKLFF
TGTGCCAGCAGTTTTGAGCGGGAAAAACTGTTTTTT
>TRBJ2-2|TRBD1|.|TRBV15
CATSRRQGDTGELFF
TGTGCCACCAGCAGAAGACAGGGGGACACCGGGGAGCTGTTTTTT
>TRBJ1-5|TRBD1|many|TRBV9
CASSETGKSNQPQHF
TGTGCCAGCAGCGAGACAGGGAAGAGCAATCAGCCCCAGCATTTT
>TRBJ1-1|TRBD1|few|TRBV11-3
CASSSGQGRAFF
TGTGCCAGCAGCTCTGGACAGGGGAGAGCTTTCTTT
>TRBJ1-5|.|.|TRBV6-4
CASSVWNQPQHF
TGTGCCAGCAGTGTTTGGAATCAGCCCCAGCATTTT
>TRBJ1-2|.|many|TRBV20-1
CSVKTGDYGYTF
TGCAGTGTCAAGACTGGAGACTATGGCTACACCTTC
>TRBJ2-5|.|many|TRBV12-2
CASPPGLAEETQYF
TGTGCAAGTCCCCCGGGACTAGCGGAAGAGACCCAGTACTTC
>TRBJ2-3|.|many|TRBV5-1
CASSYRSSTDTQYF
TGCGCCAGCAGTTACAGATCTAGCACAGATACGCAGTATTTT
>TRBJ1-5|.|many|TRBV5-1
CASSLRGDSNQPQHF
TGCGCCAGCAGCTTACGAGGGGATAGCAATCAGCCCCAGCATTTT
>TRBJ1-2|.|.|TRBV19
CATTHQGHYGYTF
TGTGCCACCACTCACCAGGGTCACTATGGCTACACCTTC